This T cell receptor (beta chain) is drawn from a study of T cells after posttransplantation cyclophosphamide. General study points: TRB overlap between skin or GI tissue T cells and blood was limited. Donor CD8+ memory clones often dominated recipient blood repertoires at later times.

Of note for this clone: Its antigen remains unidentified.

Libraries were prepared by immunoSEQ multiplex PCR; TCRdb keeps only in-frame clonotypes and omits some of them. The sample has tens of thousands of clones, 80% to 95% seen once. Cyclophosphamide on days +3 and +4 followed busulfan-fludarabine conditioning and a marrow graft. CDR1 and CDR2 from the germline V gene are SGHTS and YDEGEE. This CDR3 region has 14 residues. The V gene lost 5 bases and the J gene lost 7 bases, with 13 bases spanning the gap. The rearrangement links TRBV5-8 to TRBJ1-6; D might be TRBD1 (5 bases). The source of this sequence is a male patient between 60 and 69 years old who received an allogeneic stem cell transplant from a related donor and was CMV-positive. Certain T cells may be donor cells from the graft. Specimen: PBMCs, collected about 60 days after allogeneic stem cell transplant with posttransplant cyclophosphamide. CDR3 nucleotides: TGTGCCAGCAGTTCAGGAGCAGGGAATTCACCCCTCCACTTT. This encodes CASSSGAGNSPLHF.